A selection of T cell receptor beta chains follows, all from one sample in a study of CD8+ T cells in alopecia areata. Only in-frame clones appear in the TCRdb table, and some are missing; sequencing was by immunoSEQ multiplex PCR. The profile covers some 200,000 clones, with about 57% appearing a single time and approximately 1.4% taken by the ten largest. The sequencing here drew on CD4+ T cells sorted from blood, taken at week 4, from a patient treated with tofacitinib. The receptor source for this set is a human donor with alopecia areata. Each CDR3 is given with its conserved first and last residue. The order of the fields is CDR3 DNA, CDR3 protein, V gene, D gene, J gene, clone size. A D gene is named only where the DNA matches it firmly. Part of the rows lack a size; the others show once, few, many or a class for expanded clones.

DNA: TGTGCTAGTGGTCTCGAGGACTGGCCGTGGGAGCAGTACTTC
CDR3: CASGLEDWPWEQYF
V: TRBV12-5
D: .
J: TRBJ2-7
size: few

DNA: TGTGCCAGCAGCGCACGACAGGTAGATACGCAGTATTTT
CDR3: CASSARQVDTQYF
V: TRBV9
D: .
J: TRBJ2-3
size: .

DNA: TGTGCCAGTACCCTTGGACAGGGAAACATTCAGTACTTC
CDR3: CASTLGQGNIQYF
V: TRBV19
D: TRBD1
J: TRBJ2-4
size: .

DNA: TGCAGCGTTGTGGAGACAGGGGGCCATAGCTACACCTTC
CDR3: CSVVETGGHSYTF
V: TRBV29-1
D: TRBD1
J: TRBJ1-2
size: .

DNA: TGCGCCAGCAGACCCGTACAGGGTACCTCTGGGGCCAACGTCCTGACTTTC
CDR3: CASRPVQGTSGANVLTF
V: TRBV5-1
D: .
J: TRBJ2-6
size: .

DNA: TGTGCCTGGAGTGTGGGGTATGGGACCCCTGAAGCTTTCTTT
CDR3: CAWSVGYGTPEAFF
V: TRBV30
D: .
J: TRBJ1-1
size: .

DNA: TGTGCCAGCAGCTCCCGACAGGGGTACACCGGGGAGCTGTTTTTT
CDR3: CASSSRQGYTGELFF
V: TRBV11-2
D: TRBD1
J: TRBJ2-2
size: few

DNA: TGTGCCAGCAGCTTTAGGGGTAACCCTGAAGCTTTCTTT
CDR3: CASSFRGNPEAFF
V: TRBV11-1
D: .
J: TRBJ1-1
size: .

DNA: TGTGCCAGCAGCCCCGGCCCTTACAGCTCCTACAATGAGCAGTTCTTC
CDR3: CASSPGPYSSYNEQFF
V: TRBV7-2
D: .
J: TRBJ2-1
size: .

DNA: TGTGCCGGACTTGCCGGGGCCAACGTCCTGACTTTC
CDR3: CAGLAGANVLTF
V: TRBV30
D: .
J: TRBJ2-6
size: .

DNA: TGCAGTGCTCGTCTGTTGGAGACCCAGTACTTC
CDR3: CSARLLETQYF
V: TRBV20-1
D: .
J: TRBJ2-5
size: .

DNA: TGTGCCTGGAGATCCAGTGGGGCCAACGTCCTGACTTTC
CDR3: CAWRSSGANVLTF
V: TRBV30
D: .
J: TRBJ2-6
size: .

DNA: TGTGCCAGCAGTCTCCCCGGGGGTTCCGGGGAGCTGTTTTTT
CDR3: CASSLPGGSGELFF
V: TRBV2
D: .
J: TRBJ2-2
size: .

DNA: TGCAGCGTTGTCGGCAGGGTCACAGATACGCAGTATTTT
CDR3: CSVVGRVTDTQYF
V: TRBV29-1
D: .
J: TRBJ2-3
size: .

DNA: TGCAGCGTTCGAAAAACCGGGACAGGGGACGAGCAGTACTTC
CDR3: CSVRKTGTGDEQYF
V: TRBV29-1
D: TRBD1
J: TRBJ2-7
size: .